This T cell receptor beta chain stems from a study of blood T cell repertoires in COVID-19. Using immunoSEQ multiplex PCR, the repertoire was profiled, and TCRdb retains in-frame clones only, with some absent. The sample contains roughly 200,000 clones, 70% to 85% of which appear only once. CDR3 length: 13 residues. The V end lost 2 bases, the J end lost 6 bases, and 10 bases lay between the germline ends. The sequence came from a man over 45 who had recovered from COVID-19. The gene calls are TRBV12-3 or TRBV12-4 and TRBJ2-5; possible D gene TRBD2, 5 bases. Sequenced input: peripheral blood. As DNA, the CDR3 is TGTGCCAGCAGTTTACGGGGTACCCAGACCCAGTACTTC. Its translation is CASSLRGTQTQYF.